This T cell receptor (beta chain) came from a study of early T cells in non-severe SARS-CoV-2 infection. Whole-study context: Chains were unpaired, as sequencing was done on bulk RNA from unsorted whole blood.

Only a few counts were recorded for this clonotype. Its antigen is not known. Unique molecular identifiers were added to individual cDNA molecules. TCRdb processed the 5' RACE reads anew with MiXCR; each CDR3 protein has one entry. The sample holds roughly 56,000 distinct CDR3 sequences, approximately 7.6% seen once. This CDR3 has 14 residues. V dropped 4 bases and J dropped 5 bases, with 14 bases sitting between them. CDR1 and CDR2 (germline): MGHRA, YSYEKL. General study results and limits: Reliance on VDJdb matching favored anti-spike CD8 responses; private and CD4 specificities were missed.

This chain uses TRBV4-1 with TRBJ2-5, with D possibly being TRBD1 (6 bases). The source is an adult who was a healthcare worker with PCR-confirmed SARS-CoV-2 infection or an uninfected control (not recorded which). Material: whole blood. The CDR3 bases are TGCGCCAGCAGCCGGGACACTCGAGGGGAGACCCAGTACTTC. Translated, it gives CASSRDTRGETQYF.